A single sample gave rise to the 25 T cell receptor beta chains below, sequenced in a study of shared clonotypes between healthy human individuals. Repertoires were generated with immunoSEQ multiplex PCR, while TCRdb's copy carries only in-frame clones and drops some. The repertoire holds 1.5 million to 2.5 million clones, with about 95% as singletons. Naive CD8 cells, CD45RO-negative and positively selected for CCR7, excluded terminally differentiated effector memory CD45RA+ cells. Sequenced: naive CD8+ T cells sorted from blood. The receptors were sampled from a man aged 18 to 30 in good health.

The gene calls are TRBV10-1 and TRBJ2-2; possibly TRBD2 for D (6 bases). The germline CDR1 and CDR2 sequences are WNHNN and SYGVQD (reference sequence). The V end lost 5 bases, the J end lost 4 bases, and 14 bases lay between the germline ends. The CDR3 runs 15 residues. The CDR3 here is CASSPGTESTGELFF. CDR3 coding DNA: TGCGCCAGCAGTCCCGGGACTGAAAGCACCGGGGAGCTGTTTTTT.

The rearrangement uses TRBV27 and TRBJ2-7; 7 nucleotides match TRBD1. The CDR3 runs to 13 residues. Germline assignment: CDR1 MNHEY and CDR2 SMNVEV (reference sequence). Trimming removed 8 bases from V and 2 bases from J; junction bases left unmatched: 6. CDR3 in DNA: TGTGCCAGCGCTTGGGACAGTACCTACGAGCAGTACTTC. This codes for CASAWDSTYEQYF.

The chain couples TRBV7-9 to TRBJ1-2; no definite D call. The CDR3 is made up of 15 amino acids. Per the germline V gene, CDR1 is SEHNR and CDR2 is FQNEAQ (reference sequence). With 0 bases removed from V and 2 bases from J, the gap between germline ends came to 10 bases. This CDR3 reads CASSLAFVANYGYTF. CDR3 DNA: TGTGCCAGCAGCTTAGCGTTTGTCGCCAACTATGGCTACACCTTC.

The gene calls are TRBV11-3 and TRBJ2-7; D is perhaps TRBD2 (5 bases). Deletions cut 5 bases from V and 5 bases from J, with 13 bases between. CDR1 is SGHNT and CDR2 is YENEEA in the germline V gene. The CDR3 runs to 13 residues. This CDR3 is CASSPRVEDEQYF. Written as DNA, the CDR3 is TGTGCCAGCAGCCCCCGCGTGGAGGACGAGCAGTACTTC.

The rearrangement joins TRBV4-1 to TRBJ1-1; 10 bases agree with TRBD1. The CDR3 runs to 16 residues. The J segment lost 2 bases and the V segment lost 2 bases, leaving 5 bases of the junction unmatched. Germline V gene sequence: CDR1 MGHRA, CDR2 YSYEKL. CDR3 DNA: TGCGCCAGCAGCCAAATCTGGGACAGGGGAAACACTGAAGCTTTCTTT. This codes for CASSQIWDRGNTEAFF.

For this clone: This sample also contains other DNA sequences that code for the same CDR3. The gene calls are TRBV6-5 and TRBJ1-2; D is unclear. The CDR3 runs to 12 residues. The germline CDR1 and CDR2 sequences are MNHEY and SVGAGI. Trimming pared 0 bases from V and 5 bases from J, leaving 4 bases between. In nucleotides, the CDR3 is TGTGCCAGCAGTTACTCAGGGTATGGCTACACCTTC. Translated: CASSYSGYGYTF.

The CDR3 is CASSFAGGQETQYF. As DNA, the CDR3 is TGTGCCAGCTCATTCGCGGGGGGGCAAGAGACCCAGTACTTC. The rearrangement joins TRBV6-5 to TRBJ2-5; 9 bases are a match to TRBD2. V dropped 8 bases and J dropped 2; count of bases not matched to a gene: 6. The CDR3 has 14 amino acids. The germline gives CDR1 MNHEY, CDR2 SVGAGI.

The chain links TRBV11-2 to TRBJ2-1, with D possibly TRBD1 on 7 matching bases. The CDR3 is 12 amino acids. CDR1 and CDR2 (germline): SGHAT, FQNNGV. Between the trimmed V and J ends, which lost 5 bases and 8 bases, there was a span of 10 bases. CDR3 residues: CASSQGGYEQFF. The CDR3 region has the DNA TGTGCCAGCAGCCAGGGGGGCTATGAGCAGTTCTTC.

In this sample, this clone turned up once. The V and J genes are TRBV19 and TRBJ2-7; D is ambiguous. Deletions cut 5 bases from V and 4 bases from J, with 12 bases between. Germline lookup yields CDR1 LNHDA and CDR2 SQIVND (reference sequence). CDR3 length: 13 residues. CDR3: CASSPSVGYEQYF. In DNA form, the CDR3 reads TGTGCCAGTAGTCCGTCGGTGGGATACGAGCAGTACTTC.

A word on this clone: Other DNA sequences from this sample encode an identical CDR3 as well. This chain links TRBV7-9 with TRBJ2-3, with D unresolved. This CDR3 spans 14 amino acids. In germline, CDR1 is SEHNR, CDR2 FQNEAQ (reference sequence). Trimming removed 1 base from V and 4 bases from J, with 9 bases in between. In DNA form, the CDR3 reads TGTGCCAGCAGCTTAGTTCTGGGCCCAGATACGCAGTATTTT. It specifies CASSLVLGPDTQYF.

The genes are TRBV6-6 and TRBJ1-1; 7 bases are shared with TRBD1. CDR1 and CDR2 from the germline V gene are MNHNY and SVGAGI (reference sequence). V trimming: 6 bases; J trimming: 1 base; junction bases outside the gene matches: 8. The CDR3 length is 15 residues. The CDR3 DNA sequence: TGTGCCAGCAGGTACAACAGGGGACGGAACACTGAAGCTTTCTTT. Its translation: CASRYNRGRNTEAFF.

This sequence joins TRBV4-3 and TRBJ2-7; possible D gene TRBD2, 5 bases. The CDR3 totals 14 residues. CDR1 LGHNA and CDR2 YSLEER come from the germline V gene. V was shortened by 0 bases and J by 6 bases, with 12 bases between the two germline ends. The CDR3 coding sequence is TGCGCCAGCAGCCAAGATCGGGGAGTTTCCGAGCAGTACTTC. Amino acids: CASSQDRGVSEQYF.

V gene TRBV5-1 combines with J gene TRBJ2-5; TRBD1 matches at 8 bases. The CDR3 sequence is 16 residues long. Per the germline V gene, CDR1 is SGHRS and CDR2 is YFSETQ. The V segment lost 0 bases and the J segment 0 bases; nucleotides outside the gene matches: 4. This chain's CDR3 is CASSLAPTGDQETQYF. CDR3 in DNA: TGCGCCAGCAGCTTGGCCCCGACAGGGGACCAAGAGACCCAGTACTTC.

The chain links TRBV6-5 to TRBJ2-3; D ambiguous. The CDR3 has 13 amino acids. V shed 1 base and J shed 4 bases, with 6 bases lying between them. From germline, CDR1 is MNHEY and CDR2 SVGAGI. CDR3: CASSYLESDTQYF. The CDR3 nucleotides read TGTGCCAGCAGTTACTTAGAATCAGATACGCAGTATTTT.

A note on this clone: The sample carries other DNA sequences with the same CDR3. The chain couples TRBV9 to TRBJ2-7; D is possibly TRBD1 (7 bases). CDR3 length equals 13 residues. Trimming pared 2 bases from V and 6 bases from J, leaving 12 bases between. Per the germline V gene, CDR1 is SGDLS and CDR2 is YYNGEE. The CDR3 protein is CASSVGGGSEQYF. The DNA of the CDR3 is TGTGCCAGCAGCGTTGGAGGGGGCTCCGAGCAGTACTTC. The full variable domain, completed using reference TRBV9 and TRBJ2-7, is DSGVTQTPKHLITATGQRVTLRCSPRSGDLSVYWYQQSLDQGLQFLIQYYNGEERAKGNILERFSAQQFPDLHSELNLSSLELGDSALYFCASSVGGGSEQYFGPGTRLTVT.

The chain links TRBV27 to TRBJ2-7, with a weak D call TRBD2 (6 bases). This CDR3 has 14 residues. Germline CDR1 and CDR2: MNHEY and SMNVEV (reference sequence). Between the trimmed V and J ends, which lost 6 bases and 4 bases, there was a span of 16 bases. For the CDR3, the DNA is TGTGCCAGCAGAACCGGGGGTGGTGCGTACGAGCAGTACTTC. Its protein product is CASRTGGGAYEQYF.

Worth noting for this clone: Other DNA sequences of this sample code for an identical CDR3. The rearrangement uses TRBV6-5 and TRBJ2-7, with TRBD2 identical over 9 bases. The CDR3 is 15 amino acids. Germline V gene data show CDR1 as MNHEY and CDR2 as SVGAGI. V gave up 0 bases and J gave up 5 bases; unmatched junction bases: 5. Here the CDR3 reads CASSYSRGLANEQYF. The CDR3, as DNA: TGTGCCAGCAGTTACTCGCGGGGACTAGCAAACGAGCAGTACTTC.

This chain joins TRBV4-1 and TRBJ2-1; D gene unclear. The V gene's germline CDR1 is MGHRA and CDR2 YSYEKL. The CDR3 length is 15 residues. V was pared by 1 base and J by 9 bases, with 16 bases between. The CDR3 DNA follows: TGCGCCAGCAGCCAAGCCTCCCCTTTACCGGCTGAGCAGTTCTTC. This gives the protein CASSQASPLPAEQFF.

The rearrangement links TRBV5-4 to TRBJ2-5; D tentatively fits TRBD1 or TRBD2 (6 bases each). V was pared by 2 bases and J by 6 bases, with 11 bases between. Germline V gives CDR1 SGHNT, CDR2 YYREEE (reference sequence). This CDR3 is 13 amino acids long. The CDR3 DNA follows: TGTGCCAGCAGCTTTGGGGGGCTAAAGACCCAGTACTTC. Translated, it gives CASSFGGLKTQYF.

The chain links TRBV6-5 to TRBJ2-1; the D call may be TRBD1 or TRBD2 (5 bases each). Trimming cost V 4 bases and J 6 bases, with 16 bases left between them. The CDR3 has 15 residues. CDR1 and CDR2 from the germline V gene are MNHEY and SVGAGI. CDR3 sequence: CASSSGPSGVNEQFF. CDR3 DNA: TGTGCCAGCAGTTCGGGACCCTCTGGGGTCAATGAGCAGTTCTTC.

V usage is TRBV4-3 and J usage is TRBJ2-5; D possibly corresponds to TRBD2 (6 bases). CDR3 length equals 13 residues. Germline V gives CDR1 LGHNA, CDR2 YSLEER. V shed 4 bases and J shed 5 bases, with 11 bases lying between them. The CDR3 region is CASSLGLGETQYF. The CDR3 DNA is TGCGCCAGCAGCCTGGGACTGGGGGAGACCCAGTACTTC.

In this sample, this clone turned up once. The DNA of the CDR3 is TGTGCCAGCGGAGAGACAGCGGACGTCTACAATGAGCAGTTCTTC. It encodes CASGETADVYNEQFF. The V and J genes are TRBV7-6 and TRBJ2-1; D tentatively reads TRBD1 or TRBD2 (5 bases each). The ends were cut back, 8 bases at V and 3 bases at J, with 17 bases in the middle. Per the germline V gene, CDR1 is SGHVS and CDR2 is FNYEAQ. CDR3 length: 15 amino acids.

The chain combines TRBV9 with TRBJ2-3; the D gene is possibly TRBD2 (5 bases). The germline CDR1 and CDR2 sequences are SGDLS and YYNGEE. V dropped 0 bases and J dropped 6 bases, with 14 bases sitting between them. This CDR3 region has 15 residues. DNA for the CDR3: TGTGCCAGCAGCGTAGACGGGGTCAGTCACGATACGCAGTATTTT. The encoded protein is CASSVDGVSHDTQYF.

Concerning this clone itself: The sample has other DNA sequences that encode this CDR3 too. This rearrangement joins TRBV7-9 to TRBJ2-7; D remains ambiguous. The CDR3 consists of 13 residues. V lost 5 bases and J lost 0, with 8 bases in between. CDR1 SEHNR and CDR2 FQNEAQ come from the germline V gene (reference sequence). CDR3 amino acids: CASSPWSSYEQYF. As DNA, the CDR3 is TGTGCCAGCAGCCCCTGGAGCTCCTACGAGCAGTACTTC.

The CDR3 bases are TGCAGCGTTGGGGCGGACAATGAGCAGTTCTTC. Translating gives CSVGADNEQFF. The chain recombines TRBV29-1 with TRBJ2-1; D unresolved. Looked up from germline, CDR1 is SQVTM and CDR2 is ANQGSEA. The CDR3 extends over 11 amino acids. V shed 4 bases and J shed 5 bases, with 6 bases lying between them.